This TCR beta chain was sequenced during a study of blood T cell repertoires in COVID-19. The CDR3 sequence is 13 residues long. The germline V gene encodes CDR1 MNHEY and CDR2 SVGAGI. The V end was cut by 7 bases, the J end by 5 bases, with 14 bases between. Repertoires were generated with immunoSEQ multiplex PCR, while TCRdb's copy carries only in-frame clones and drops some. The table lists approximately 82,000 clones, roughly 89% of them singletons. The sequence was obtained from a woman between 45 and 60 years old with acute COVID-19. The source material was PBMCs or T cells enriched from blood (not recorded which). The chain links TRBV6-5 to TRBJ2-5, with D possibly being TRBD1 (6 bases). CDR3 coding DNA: TGTGCCAGCATTTCAGGGGTTTTGGAGACCCAGTACTTC. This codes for CASISGVLETQYF.